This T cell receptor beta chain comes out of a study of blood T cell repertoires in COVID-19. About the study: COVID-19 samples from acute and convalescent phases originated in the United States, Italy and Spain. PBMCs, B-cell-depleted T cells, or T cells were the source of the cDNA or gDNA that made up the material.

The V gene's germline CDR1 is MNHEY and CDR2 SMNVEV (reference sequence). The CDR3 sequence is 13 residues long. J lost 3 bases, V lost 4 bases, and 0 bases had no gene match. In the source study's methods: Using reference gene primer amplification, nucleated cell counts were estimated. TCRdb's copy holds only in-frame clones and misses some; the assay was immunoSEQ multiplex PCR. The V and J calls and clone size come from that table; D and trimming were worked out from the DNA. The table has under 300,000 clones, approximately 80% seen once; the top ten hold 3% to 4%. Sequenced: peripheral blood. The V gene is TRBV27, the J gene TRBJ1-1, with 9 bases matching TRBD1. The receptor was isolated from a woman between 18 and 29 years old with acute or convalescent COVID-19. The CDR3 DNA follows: TGTGCCAGCAGTTGGACAGGGGACACTGAAGCTTTCTTT. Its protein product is CASSWTGDTEAFF.